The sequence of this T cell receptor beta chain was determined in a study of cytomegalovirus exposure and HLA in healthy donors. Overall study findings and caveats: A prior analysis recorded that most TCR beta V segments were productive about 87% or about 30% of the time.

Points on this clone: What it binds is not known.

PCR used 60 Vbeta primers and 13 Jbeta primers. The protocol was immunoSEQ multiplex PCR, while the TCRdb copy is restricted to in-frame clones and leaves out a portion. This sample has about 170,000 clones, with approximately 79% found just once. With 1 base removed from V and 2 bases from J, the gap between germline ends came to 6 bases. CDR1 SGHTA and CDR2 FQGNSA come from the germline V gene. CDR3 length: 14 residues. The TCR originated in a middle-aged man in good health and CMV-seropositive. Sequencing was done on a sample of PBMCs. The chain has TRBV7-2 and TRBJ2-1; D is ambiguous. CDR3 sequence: CASSLGSPYNEQFF. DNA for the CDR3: TGTGCCAGCAGCTTAGGAAGCCCCTACAATGAGCAGTTCTTC.